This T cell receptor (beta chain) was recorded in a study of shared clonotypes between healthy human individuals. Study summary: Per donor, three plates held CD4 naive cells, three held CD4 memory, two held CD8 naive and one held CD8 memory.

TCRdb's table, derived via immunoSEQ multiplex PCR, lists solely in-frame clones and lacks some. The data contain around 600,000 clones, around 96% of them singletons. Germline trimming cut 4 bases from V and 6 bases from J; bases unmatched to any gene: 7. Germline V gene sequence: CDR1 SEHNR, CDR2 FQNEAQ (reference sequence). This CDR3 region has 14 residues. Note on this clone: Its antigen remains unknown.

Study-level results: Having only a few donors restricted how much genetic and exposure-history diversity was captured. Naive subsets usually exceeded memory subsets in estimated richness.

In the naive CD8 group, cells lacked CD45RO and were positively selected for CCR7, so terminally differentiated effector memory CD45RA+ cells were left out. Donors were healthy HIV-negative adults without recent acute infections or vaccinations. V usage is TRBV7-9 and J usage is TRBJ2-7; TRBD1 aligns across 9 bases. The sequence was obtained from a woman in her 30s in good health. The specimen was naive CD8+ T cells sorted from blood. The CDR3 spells CASSSGQGPLEQYF. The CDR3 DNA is TGTGCCAGCAGCTCGGGACAGGGTCCGCTCGAGCAGTACTTC.